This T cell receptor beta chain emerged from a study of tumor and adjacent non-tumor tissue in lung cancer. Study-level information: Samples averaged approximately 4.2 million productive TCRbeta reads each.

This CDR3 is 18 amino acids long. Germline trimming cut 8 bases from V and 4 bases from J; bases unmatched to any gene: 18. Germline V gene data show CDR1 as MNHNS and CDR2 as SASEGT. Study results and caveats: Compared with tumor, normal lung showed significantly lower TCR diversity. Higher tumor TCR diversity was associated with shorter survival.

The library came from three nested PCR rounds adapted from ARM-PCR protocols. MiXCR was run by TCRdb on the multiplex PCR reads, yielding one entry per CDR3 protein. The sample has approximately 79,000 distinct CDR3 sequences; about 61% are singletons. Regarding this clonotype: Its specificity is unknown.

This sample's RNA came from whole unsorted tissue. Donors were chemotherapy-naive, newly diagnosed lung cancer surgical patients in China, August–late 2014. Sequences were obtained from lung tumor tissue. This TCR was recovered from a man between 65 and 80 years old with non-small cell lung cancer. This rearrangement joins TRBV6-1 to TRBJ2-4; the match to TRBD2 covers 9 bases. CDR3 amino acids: CASRPTSGGVVDKNIQYF. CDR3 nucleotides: TGTGCCAGCCGACCGACTAGCGGTGGGGTAGTAGATAAAAACATTCAGTACTTC.